This entry is about one T cell receptor (beta chain). The data derive from a study of cytotoxic CD8 clonotypes in ibrutinib-treated CLL. Produced via immunoSEQ multiplex PCR; TCRdb's table is partial and in-frame only. The data contain fewer than 20,000 clones, about 64% of them seen just once; the ten biggest clones take up roughly 27%. Germline CDR1 is SGDLS and CDR2 is YYNGEE. The CDR3 covers 15 residues. V lost 0 bases and J 8 bases, leaving 14 bases between the germline ends. The chain couples TRBV9 to TRBJ1-4, with a weak D call TRBD1 (6 bases). This clonotype was obtained from a human donor with chronic lymphocytic leukemia. This material consisted of PBMCs, taken after 12 months of ibrutinib treatment. In nucleotides, the CDR3 is TGTGCCAGCAGCGTAGCCGGGACACGGGACGAAAAACTGTTTTTT. It encodes CASSVAGTRDEKLFF.